This is a list of T cell receptor beta chains from one sample in a study of PD-L1 blockade in urothelial cancer. Profiling relied on immunoSEQ multiplex PCR, and the TCRdb table lists in-frame clones only, not all of them. The sample has 50,000 or so clones, 70% to 90% seen once. The source material was PBMCs, sampled around atezolizumab (anti-PD-L1) treatment. The receptors were sampled from a man between 45 and 60 years old with urothelial cancer. Each CDR3 is given with its conserved first and last residue. The D gene is left open where the match is weak. A row's size may be missing; if present it is once, few, many or a size class.

j_call v_call d_call clone_size cdr3_aa cdr3_nt
TRBJ1-1 TRBV9 TRBD1 . CASSATGTGNTEAFF TGTGCCAGCAGCGCGACCGGGACAGGGAACACTGAAGCTTTCTTT
TRBJ2-3 TRBV4-1 TRBD1 once CASSQSGQGSTDTQYF TGCGCCAGCAGCCAATCCGGACAGGGATCCACAGATACGCAGTATTTT
TRBJ2-3 TRBV10-3 . . CAITGGVGTDTQYF TGTGCCATCACGGGGGGCGTTGGGACAGATACGCAGTATTTT
TRBJ2-3 TRBV4-2 TRBD2 few CASSQSGRGGWDTQYF TGTGCCAGCAGCCAATCGGGGCGGGGGGGCTGGGATACGCAGTATTTT
TRBJ2-1 TRBV5-1 . . CASSLDHSSYNEQFF TGCGCCAGCAGCTTGGACCACAGCTCCTACAATGAGCAGTTCTTC
TRBJ2-7 TRBV19 . . CASSISNSLYYEQYF TGTGCCAGTAGTATATCGAACTCCCTTTACTACGAGCAGTACTTC
TRBJ2-1 TRBV6-4 TRBD2 . CASSQTSGGASEQFF TGTGCCAGCAGTCAGACTAGCGGGGGGGCCAGTGAGCAGTTCTTC
TRBJ1-1 TRBV6-5 . . CASSYSTQFVEAFF TGTGCCAGCAGTTACTCCACCCAGTTCGTAGAAGCTTTCTTT
TRBJ1-3 TRBV2 . . CASSAQTPPGNTIYF TGTGCCAGCAGTGCACAAACGCCCCCTGGAAACACCATATATTTT
TRBJ2-2 TRBV6-1 TRBD1 . CASSEGPGQGSGELFF TGTGCCAGCAGTGAGGGCCCGGGACAGGGATCCGGGGAGCTGTTTTTT
TRBJ2-6 TRBV11-1 TRBD1 once CASSLVQGITGANVLTF TGTGCCAGCAGCTTGGTACAGGGGATCACTGGGGCCAACGTCCTGACTTTC
TRBJ2-2 TRBV28 TRBD2 few CASRLAASSSELFF TGTGCCAGCAGGCTAGCGGCCTCGAGCTCGGAGCTGTTTTTT
TRBJ1-1 TRBV5-1 TRBD1 . CASSLVGGQGNTEAFF TGCGCCAGCAGCTTGGTTGGAGGACAGGGGAACACTGAAGCTTTCTTT
TRBJ2-2 TRBV30 . . CAWSPRTYGENTGELFF TGTGCCTGGAGCCCTCGGACTTACGGGGAAAACACCGGGGAGCTGTTTTTT
TRBJ2-5 TRBV18 . . CASSSRSGETQYF TGTGCCAGCTCAAGTCGCAGCGGAGAGACCCAGTACTTC
TRBJ1-2 TRBV28 TRBD1 . CASSLLGGVNYGYTF TGTGCCAGCAGTTTATTAGGGGGCGTTAACTATGGCTACACCTTC
TRBJ1-6 TRBV14 TRBD1 . CASSQDPQGKSPLHF TGTGCCAGCAGCCAAGATCCACAGGGGAAATCACCCCTCCACTTT
TRBJ2-5 TRBV7-3 . . CASSLTVGPAETQYF TGTGCCAGCAGCTTAACGGTGGGGCCGGCAGAGACCCAGTACTTC
TRBJ2-5 TRBV6-1 TRBD1 . CASSEGDSRKTQYF TGTGCCAGCAGTGAAGGGGACAGTCGGAAGACCCAGTACTTC
TRBJ1-4 TRBV28 TRBD1 . CASGDRGRPGDEKLFF TGTGCCAGCGGGGACAGGGGGAGGCCGGGGGATGAAAAACTGTTTTTT
TRBJ2-4 TRBV7-8 . . CASSQGRGVNIQYF TGTGCCAGCAGCCAGGGCAGGGGAGTAAACATTCAGTACTTC
TRBJ2-5 TRBV5-1 TRBD2 . CASKAGGDLETQYF TGCGCCAGCAAAGCCGGGGGGGACTTAGAGACCCAGTACTTC
TRBJ2-1 TRBV5-5 . . CASSFEVLNEQFF TGTGCCAGCAGCTTCGAGGTCCTCAATGAGCAGTTCTTC
TRBJ2-1 TRBV5-1 TRBD2 . CASSQGTSGRNEQFF TGCGCCAGCAGCCAAGGGACTAGCGGGAGAAATGAGCAGTTCTTC
TRBJ1-1 TRBV4-3 . . CASSSAWANTEAFF TGCGCCAGCAGCTCCGCTTGGGCTAACACTGAAGCTTTCTTT
TRBJ1-4 TRBV14 TRBD1 . CASSPDRGRRNEKLFF TGTGCCAGCAGCCCTGACAGGGGGCGTAGAAATGAAAAACTGTTTTTT
TRBJ2-7 TRBV7-9 . few CASSFPTSDEQYF TGTGCCAGCAGCTTTCCGACTTCGGACGAGCAGTACTTC
TRBJ2-7 TRBV19 TRBD1 . CASSIRTGYYEQYF TGTGCCAGTAGTATTAGGACAGGATACTACGAGCAGTACTTC
TRBJ1-5 TRBV7-8 . few CASSNRQSGNQPQHF TGTGCCAGCAGCAACCGACAGTCTGGCAATCAGCCCCAGCATTTT
TRBJ2-7 TRBV29-1 . . CSVEGNREGSYEQYF TGCAGCGTTGAAGGGAACAGGGAGGGGTCCTACGAGCAGTACTTC
TRBJ2-5 TRBV30 TRBD2 . CAWTRGGRASETQYF TGTGCCTGGACTAGGGGCGGGAGGGCGTCGGAGACCCAGTACTTC
TRBJ2-6 TRBV6-1 TRBD1 . CASRGQTSGANVLTF TGTGCCAGCAGGGGACAGACTTCTGGGGCCAACGTCCTGACTTTC
TRBJ2-1 TRBV13 TRBD2 . CASSRTGRGYNEQFF TGTGCCAGCAGCAGAACGGGGAGGGGATACAATGAGCAGTTCTTC
TRBJ1-4 TRBV11-2 . once CASSSGHRMPFF TGTGCCAGCAGCTCGGGACATCGGATGCCGTTTTTT
TRBJ2-7 TRBV28 . few CASSLSGEQYF TGTGCCAGCAGTTTATCGGGGGAGCAGTACTTC
TRBJ1-5 TRBV30 TRBD1 . CAWSEGTALNQPQHF TGTGCCTGGAGTGAAGGGACAGCCCTGAATCAGCCCCAGCATTTT
TRBJ1-3 TRBV10-3 . . CAISDPTGPSGNTIYF TGTGCCATCAGTGACCCAACAGGACCCTCTGGAAACACCATATATTTT
TRBJ1-2 TRBV5-4 TRBD1 . CASSLAGTGGYGYTF TGTGCCAGCAGCTTGGCCGGGACAGGGGGGTATGGCTACACCTTC
TRBJ2-7 TRBV7-2 TRBD2 . CASSPGEGWEQYF TGTGCCAGCAGTCCGGGGGAGGGTTGGGAGCAGTACTTC
TRBJ2-1 TRBV4-2 . . CASSQGQGGNEQFF TGTGCCAGCAGCCAAGGGCAGGGGGGCAATGAGCAGTTCTTC
TRBJ2-5 TRBV5-8 . . CASTPWTEETQYF TGTGCCAGCACCCCCTGGACAGAAGAGACCCAGTACTTC
TRBJ1-2 TRBV30 . . CAWIYPGQGYGYTF TGTGCCTGGATATACCCGGGACAAGGGTATGGCTACACCTTC